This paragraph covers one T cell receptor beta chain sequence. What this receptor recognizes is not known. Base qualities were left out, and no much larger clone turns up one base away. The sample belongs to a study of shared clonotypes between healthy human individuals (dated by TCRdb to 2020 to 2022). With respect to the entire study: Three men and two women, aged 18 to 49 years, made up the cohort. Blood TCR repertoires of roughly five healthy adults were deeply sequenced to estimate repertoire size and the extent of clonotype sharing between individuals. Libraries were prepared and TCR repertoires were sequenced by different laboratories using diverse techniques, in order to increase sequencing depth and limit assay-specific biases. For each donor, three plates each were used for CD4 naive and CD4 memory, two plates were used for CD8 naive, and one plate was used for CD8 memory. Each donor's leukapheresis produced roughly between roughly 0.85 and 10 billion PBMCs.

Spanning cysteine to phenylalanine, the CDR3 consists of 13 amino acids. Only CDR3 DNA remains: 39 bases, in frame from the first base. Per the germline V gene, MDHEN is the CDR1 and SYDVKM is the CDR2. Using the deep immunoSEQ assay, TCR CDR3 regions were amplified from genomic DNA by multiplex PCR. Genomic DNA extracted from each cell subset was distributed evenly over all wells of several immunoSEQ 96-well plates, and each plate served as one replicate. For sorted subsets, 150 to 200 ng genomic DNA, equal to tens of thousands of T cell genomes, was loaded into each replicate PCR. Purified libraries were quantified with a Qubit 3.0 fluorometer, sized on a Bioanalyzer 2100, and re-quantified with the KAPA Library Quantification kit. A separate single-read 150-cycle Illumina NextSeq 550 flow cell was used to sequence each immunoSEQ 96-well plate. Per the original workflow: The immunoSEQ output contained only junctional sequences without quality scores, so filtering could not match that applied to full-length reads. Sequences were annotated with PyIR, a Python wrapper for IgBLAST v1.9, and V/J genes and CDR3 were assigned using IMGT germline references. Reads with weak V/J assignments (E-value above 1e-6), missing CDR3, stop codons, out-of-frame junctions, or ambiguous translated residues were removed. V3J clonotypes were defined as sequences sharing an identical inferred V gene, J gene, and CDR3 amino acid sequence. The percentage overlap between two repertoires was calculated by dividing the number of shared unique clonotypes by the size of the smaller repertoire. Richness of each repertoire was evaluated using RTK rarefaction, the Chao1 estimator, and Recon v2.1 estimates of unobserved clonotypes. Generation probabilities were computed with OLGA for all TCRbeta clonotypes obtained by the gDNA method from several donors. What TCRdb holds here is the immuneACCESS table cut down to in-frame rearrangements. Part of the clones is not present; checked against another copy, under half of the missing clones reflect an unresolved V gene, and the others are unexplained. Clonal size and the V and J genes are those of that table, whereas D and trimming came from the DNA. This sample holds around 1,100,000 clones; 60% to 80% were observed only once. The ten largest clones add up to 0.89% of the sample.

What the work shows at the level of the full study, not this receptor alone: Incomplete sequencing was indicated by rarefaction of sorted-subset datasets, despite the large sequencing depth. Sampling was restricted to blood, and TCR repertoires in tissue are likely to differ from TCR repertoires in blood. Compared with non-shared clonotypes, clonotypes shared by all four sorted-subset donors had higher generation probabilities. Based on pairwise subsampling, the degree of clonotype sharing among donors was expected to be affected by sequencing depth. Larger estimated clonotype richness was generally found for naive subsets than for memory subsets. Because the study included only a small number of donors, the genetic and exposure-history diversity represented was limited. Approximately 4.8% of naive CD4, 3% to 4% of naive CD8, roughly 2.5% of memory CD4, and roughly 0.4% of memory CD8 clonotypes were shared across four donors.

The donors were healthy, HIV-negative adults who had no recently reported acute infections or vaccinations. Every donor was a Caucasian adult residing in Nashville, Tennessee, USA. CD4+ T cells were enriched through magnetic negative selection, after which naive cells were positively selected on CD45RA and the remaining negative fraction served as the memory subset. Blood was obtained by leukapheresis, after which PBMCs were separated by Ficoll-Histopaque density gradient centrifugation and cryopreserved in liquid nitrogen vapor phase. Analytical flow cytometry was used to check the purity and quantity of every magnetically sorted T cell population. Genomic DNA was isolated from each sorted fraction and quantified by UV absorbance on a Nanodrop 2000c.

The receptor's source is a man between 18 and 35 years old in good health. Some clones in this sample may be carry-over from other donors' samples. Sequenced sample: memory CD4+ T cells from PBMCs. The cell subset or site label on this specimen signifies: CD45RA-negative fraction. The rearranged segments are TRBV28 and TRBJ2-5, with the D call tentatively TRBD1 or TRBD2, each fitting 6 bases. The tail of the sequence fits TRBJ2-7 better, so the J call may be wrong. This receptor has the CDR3 CASEGGAPYEQYF. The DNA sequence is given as TGTGCCAGCGAGGGGGGCGCACCCTACGAGCAGTACTTC.